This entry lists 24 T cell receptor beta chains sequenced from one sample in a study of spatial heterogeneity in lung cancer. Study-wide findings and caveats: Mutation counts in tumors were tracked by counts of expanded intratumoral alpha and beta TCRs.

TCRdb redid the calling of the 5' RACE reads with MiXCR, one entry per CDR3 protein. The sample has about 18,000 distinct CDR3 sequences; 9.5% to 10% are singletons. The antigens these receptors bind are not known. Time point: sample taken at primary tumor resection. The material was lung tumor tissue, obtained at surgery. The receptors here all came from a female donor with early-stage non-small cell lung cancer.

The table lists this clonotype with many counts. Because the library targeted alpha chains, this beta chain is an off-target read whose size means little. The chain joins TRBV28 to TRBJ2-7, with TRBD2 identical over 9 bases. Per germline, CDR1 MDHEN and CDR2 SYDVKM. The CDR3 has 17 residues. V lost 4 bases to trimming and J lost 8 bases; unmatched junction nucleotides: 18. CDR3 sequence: CASSSPIDSGGTAKQYF. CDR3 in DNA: TGTGCCAGCAGTTCCCCTATTGATAGCGGGGGTACAGCGAAGCAGTACTTC. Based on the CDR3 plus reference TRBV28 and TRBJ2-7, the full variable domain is DVKVTQSSRYLVKRTGEKVFLECVQDMDHENMFWYRQDPGLGLRLIYFSYDVKMKEKGDIPEGYSVSREKKERFSLILESASTNQTSMYLCASSSPIDSGGTAKQYFGPGTRLTVT.

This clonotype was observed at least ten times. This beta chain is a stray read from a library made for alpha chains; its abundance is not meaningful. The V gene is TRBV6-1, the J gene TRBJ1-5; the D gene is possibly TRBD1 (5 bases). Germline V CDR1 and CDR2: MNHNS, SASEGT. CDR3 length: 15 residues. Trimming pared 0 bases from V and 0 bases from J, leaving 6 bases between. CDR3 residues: CASSEAGHSNQPQHF. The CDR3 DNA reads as TGTGCCAGCAGTGAAGCGGGGCATAGCAATCAGCCCCAGCATTTT.

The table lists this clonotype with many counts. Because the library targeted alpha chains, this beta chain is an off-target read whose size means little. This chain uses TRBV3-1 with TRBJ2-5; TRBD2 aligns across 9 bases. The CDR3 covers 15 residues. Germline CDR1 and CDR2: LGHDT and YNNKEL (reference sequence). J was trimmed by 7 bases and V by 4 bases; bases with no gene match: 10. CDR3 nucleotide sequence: TGTGCCAGCAGCCTGTTGGCTAGCGGGGAGGGGACCCAGTACTTC. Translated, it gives CASSLLASGEGTQYF.

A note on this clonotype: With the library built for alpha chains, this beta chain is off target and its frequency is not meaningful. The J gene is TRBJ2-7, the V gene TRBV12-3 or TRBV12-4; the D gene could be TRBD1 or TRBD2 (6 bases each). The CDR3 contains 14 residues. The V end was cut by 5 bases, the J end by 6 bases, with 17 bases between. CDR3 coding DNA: TGTGCCAGCAGTATCGGGGGCGGGCTTGCCGAGCAGTACTTC. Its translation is CASSIGGGLAEQYF.

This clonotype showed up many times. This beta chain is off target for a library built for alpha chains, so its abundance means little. CDR3 bases: TGTGCCAGCAGCTTAGCCCTTGGGCTGGGAAACACTGAAGCTTTCTTT. This codes for CASSLALGLGNTEAFF. This sequence joins TRBV7-9 and TRBJ1-1; D gene ambiguous. Trimming shortened V by 0 bases and J by 2 bases, and 13 bases separated the two germline ends. There are 16 residues in the CDR3. Germline V gives CDR1 SEHNR, CDR2 FQNEAQ (reference sequence).

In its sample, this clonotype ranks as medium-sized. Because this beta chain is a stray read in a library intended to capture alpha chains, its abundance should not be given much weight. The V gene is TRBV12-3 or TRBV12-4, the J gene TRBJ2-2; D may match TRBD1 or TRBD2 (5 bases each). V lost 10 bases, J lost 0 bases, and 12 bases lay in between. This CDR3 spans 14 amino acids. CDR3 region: CAIDQGPNTGELFF. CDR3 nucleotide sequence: TGTGCCATAGACCAGGGACCGAACACCGGGGAGCTGTTTTTT.

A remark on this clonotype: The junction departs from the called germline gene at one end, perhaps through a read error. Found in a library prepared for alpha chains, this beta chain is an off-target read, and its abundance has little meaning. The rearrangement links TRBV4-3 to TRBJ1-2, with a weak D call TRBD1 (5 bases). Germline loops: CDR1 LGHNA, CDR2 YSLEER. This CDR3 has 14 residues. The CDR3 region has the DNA TGCGCCAGCAGCCCGGGACGGCTTAACGATGGCTACACCTTC. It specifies CASSPGRLNDGYTF.

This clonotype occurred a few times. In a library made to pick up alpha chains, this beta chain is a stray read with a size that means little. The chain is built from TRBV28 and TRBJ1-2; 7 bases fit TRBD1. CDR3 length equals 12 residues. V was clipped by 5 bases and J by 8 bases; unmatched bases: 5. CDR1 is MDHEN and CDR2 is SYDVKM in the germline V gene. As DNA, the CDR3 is TGTGCCAGCAGTCTGGCGGGACAGGGCTACACCTTC. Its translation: CASSLAGQGYTF.

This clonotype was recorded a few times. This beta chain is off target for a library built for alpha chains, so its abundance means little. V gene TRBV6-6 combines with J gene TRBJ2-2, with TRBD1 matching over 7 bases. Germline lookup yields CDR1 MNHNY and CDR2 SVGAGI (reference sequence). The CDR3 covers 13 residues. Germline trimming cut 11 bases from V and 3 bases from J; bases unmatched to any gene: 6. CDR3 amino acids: CAVRDSYTGELFF. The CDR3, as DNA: TGTGCCGTAAGGGACAGCTACACCGGGGAGCTGTTTTTT.

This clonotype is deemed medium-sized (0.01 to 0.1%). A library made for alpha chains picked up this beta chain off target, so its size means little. DNA for the CDR3: TGTGCCAGCAGCTCCGGGATAAACTATGGCTACACCTTC. Translating gives CASSSGINYGYTF. This chain joins TRBV5-5 and TRBJ1-2, with D uncertain. The CDR3 is made up of 13 amino acids. Deletions cut 3 bases from V and 2 bases from J, with 8 bases between. Germline V gene data show CDR1 as SGHKS and CDR2 as YYEKEE (reference sequence).

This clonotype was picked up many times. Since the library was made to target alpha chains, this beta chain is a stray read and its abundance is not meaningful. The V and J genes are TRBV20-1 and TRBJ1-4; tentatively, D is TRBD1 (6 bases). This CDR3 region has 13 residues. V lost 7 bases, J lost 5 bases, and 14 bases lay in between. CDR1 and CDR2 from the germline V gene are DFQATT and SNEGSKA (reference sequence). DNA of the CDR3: TGCAGTGTCTCGGACAGTCTCAATGAAAAACTGTTTTTT. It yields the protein CSVSDSLNEKLFF.

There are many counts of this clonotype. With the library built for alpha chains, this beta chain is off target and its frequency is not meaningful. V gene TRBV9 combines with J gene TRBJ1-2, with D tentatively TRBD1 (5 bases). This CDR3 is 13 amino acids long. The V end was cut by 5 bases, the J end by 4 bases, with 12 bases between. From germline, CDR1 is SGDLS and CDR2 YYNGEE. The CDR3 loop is CASRRGDLYGYTF. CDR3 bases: TGTGCCAGCAGGAGGGGCGACCTCTATGGCTACACCTTC.

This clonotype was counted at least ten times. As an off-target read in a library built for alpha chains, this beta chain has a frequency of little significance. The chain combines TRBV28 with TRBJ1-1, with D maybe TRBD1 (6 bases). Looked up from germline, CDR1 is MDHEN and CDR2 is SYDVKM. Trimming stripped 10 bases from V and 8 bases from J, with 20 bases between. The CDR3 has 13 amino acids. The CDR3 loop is CATANEGGAEAFF. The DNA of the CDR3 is TGTGCCACCGCCAACGAGGGGGGTGCGGAAGCTTTCTTT. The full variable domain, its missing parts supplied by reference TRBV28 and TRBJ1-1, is DVKVTQSSRYLVKRTGEKVFLECVQDMDHENMFWYRQDPGLGLRLIYFSYDVKMKEKGDIPEGYSVSREKKERFSLILESASTNQTSMYLCATANEGGAEAFFGQGTRLTVV.

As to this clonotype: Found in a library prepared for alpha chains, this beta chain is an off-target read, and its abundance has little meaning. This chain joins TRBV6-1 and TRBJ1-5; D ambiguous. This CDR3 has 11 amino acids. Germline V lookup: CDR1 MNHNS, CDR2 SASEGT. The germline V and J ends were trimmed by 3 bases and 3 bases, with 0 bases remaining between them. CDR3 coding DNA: TGTGCCAGCAGTGACAATCAGCCCCAGCATTTT. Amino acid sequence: CASSDNQPQHF.

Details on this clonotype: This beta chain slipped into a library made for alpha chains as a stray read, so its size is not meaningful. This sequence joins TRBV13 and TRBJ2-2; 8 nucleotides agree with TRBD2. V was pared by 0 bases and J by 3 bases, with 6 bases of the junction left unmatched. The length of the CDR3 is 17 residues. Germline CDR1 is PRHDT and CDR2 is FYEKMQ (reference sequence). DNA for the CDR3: TGTGCCAGCAGCTTAGGTCTCTGGCGGGGGGACACCGGGGAGCTGTTTTTT. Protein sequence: CASSLGLWRGDTGELFF.

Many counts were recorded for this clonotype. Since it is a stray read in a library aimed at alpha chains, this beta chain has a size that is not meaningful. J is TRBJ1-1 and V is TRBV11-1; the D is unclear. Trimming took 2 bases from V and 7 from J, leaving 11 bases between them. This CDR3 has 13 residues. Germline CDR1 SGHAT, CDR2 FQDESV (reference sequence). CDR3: CASSLKDNFEAFF. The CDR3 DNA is TGTGCCAGCAGCTTAAAGGATAACTTTGAAGCTTTCTTT.

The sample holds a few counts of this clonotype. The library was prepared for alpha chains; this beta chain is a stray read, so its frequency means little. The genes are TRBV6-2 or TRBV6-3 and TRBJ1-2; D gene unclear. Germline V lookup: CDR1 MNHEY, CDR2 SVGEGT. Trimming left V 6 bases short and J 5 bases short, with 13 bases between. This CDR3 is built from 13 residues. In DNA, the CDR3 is TGTGCCAGCAGCCCCGGCCGTGATTATGGCTACACCTTC. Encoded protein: CASSPGRDYGYTF.

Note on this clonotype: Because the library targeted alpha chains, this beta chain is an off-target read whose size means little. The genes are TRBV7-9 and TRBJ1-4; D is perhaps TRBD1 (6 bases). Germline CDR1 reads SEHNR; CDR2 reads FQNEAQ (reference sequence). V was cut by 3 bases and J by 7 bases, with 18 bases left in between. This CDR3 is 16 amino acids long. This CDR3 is CASSFGGQRVREKLFF. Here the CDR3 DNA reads TGTGCCAGCAGCTTCGGGGGGCAGAGAGTACGTGAAAAACTGTTTTTT.

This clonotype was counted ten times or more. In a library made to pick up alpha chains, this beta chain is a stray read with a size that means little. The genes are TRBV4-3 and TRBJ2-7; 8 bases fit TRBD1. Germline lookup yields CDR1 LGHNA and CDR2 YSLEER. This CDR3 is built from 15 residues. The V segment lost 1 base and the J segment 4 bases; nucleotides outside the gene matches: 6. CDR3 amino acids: CASSQVTGEGYEQYF. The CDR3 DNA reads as TGCGCCAGCAGCCAAGTGACAGGGGAAGGATACGAGCAGTACTTC.

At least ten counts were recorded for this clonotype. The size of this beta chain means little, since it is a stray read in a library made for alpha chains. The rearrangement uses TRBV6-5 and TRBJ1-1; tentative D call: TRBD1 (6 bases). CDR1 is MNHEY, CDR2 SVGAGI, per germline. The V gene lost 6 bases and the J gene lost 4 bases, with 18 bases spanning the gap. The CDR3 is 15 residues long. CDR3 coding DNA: TGTGCCAGCAGCATCCGATTGGGGGGCGTCACTGAAGCTTTCTTT. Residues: CASSIRLGGVTEAFF.

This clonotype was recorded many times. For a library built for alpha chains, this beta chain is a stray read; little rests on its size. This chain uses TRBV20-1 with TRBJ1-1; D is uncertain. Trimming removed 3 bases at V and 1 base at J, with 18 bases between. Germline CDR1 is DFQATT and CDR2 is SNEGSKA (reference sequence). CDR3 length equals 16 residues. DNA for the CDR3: TGCAGTGCTAGTCGGCCCGGAGCGGTGGGGAACACTGAAGCTTTCTTT. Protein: CSASRPGAVGNTEAFF.

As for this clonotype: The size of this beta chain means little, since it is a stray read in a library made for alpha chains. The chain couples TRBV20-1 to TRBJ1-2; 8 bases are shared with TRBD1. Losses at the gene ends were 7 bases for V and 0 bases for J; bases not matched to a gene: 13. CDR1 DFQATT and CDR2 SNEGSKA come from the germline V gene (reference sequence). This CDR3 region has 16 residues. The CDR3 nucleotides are TGCAGTGATTCGGGACAGGCCTCATCAGCTAACTATGGCTACACCTTC. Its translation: CSDSGQASSANYGYTF.

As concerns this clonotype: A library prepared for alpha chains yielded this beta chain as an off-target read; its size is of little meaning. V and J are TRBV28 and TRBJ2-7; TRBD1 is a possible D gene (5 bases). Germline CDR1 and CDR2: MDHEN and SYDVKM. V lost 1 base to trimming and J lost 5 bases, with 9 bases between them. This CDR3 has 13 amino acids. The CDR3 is CASSLSRVHEQYF. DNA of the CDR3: TGTGCCAGCAGTTTATCCAGGGTTCACGAGCAGTACTTC. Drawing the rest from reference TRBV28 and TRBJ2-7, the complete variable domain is DVKVTQSSRYLVKRTGEKVFLECVQDMDHENMFWYRQDPGLGLRLIYFSYDVKMKEKGDIPEGYSVSREKKERFSLILESASTNQTSMYLCASSLSRVHEQYFGPGTRLTVT.

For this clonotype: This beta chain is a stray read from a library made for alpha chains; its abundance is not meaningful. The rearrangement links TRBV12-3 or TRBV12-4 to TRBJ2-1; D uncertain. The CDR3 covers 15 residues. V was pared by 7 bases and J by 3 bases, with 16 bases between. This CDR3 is CASTLDTTGYNEQFF. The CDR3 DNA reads TGTGCCAGCACCCTAGACACTACCGGCTACAATGAGCAGTTCTTC.